Listed below are T cell receptor beta chains from one sample, sequenced in a study of blood T cell repertoires in COVID-19. Assay: immunoSEQ multiplex PCR; the TCRdb copy retains only in-frame clones and omits some. The table shows about 250,000 clones, with around 88% occurring only once. The sequenced material came from peripheral blood. The origin of the receptors is a woman aged 80 or over with COVID-19, enrolled during active disease. Each CDR3 is given with its conserved first and last residue. The D gene is left open where the match is weak. Clone size is given for some rows only: seen once, a few or many times, or a class if the clone is expanded.

V gene,clone size,J gene,D gene,CDR3 DNA,CDR3 protein
TRBV29-1,-,TRBJ1-2,-,TGCAGCGTTGTATTAGCGGGTGCCGGTGTGTATGGCTACACCTTC,CSVVLAGAGVYGYTF
TRBV29-1,-,TRBJ1-5,TRBD1,TGCAGCGTTGAGGAGACAGGGGGCAATCAGCCCCAGCATTTT,CSVEETGGNQPQHF
TRBV4-3,-,TRBJ1-6,TRBD1,TGCGCCAGCAGCCAAGGGGACAGGGAGGCCCTCCACTTT,CASSQGDREALHF
TRBV2,-,TRBJ1-3,TRBD1,TGTGCCAGCAGTTCCTCAGGACAGGCCGGAAACACCATATATTTT,CASSSSGQAGNTIYF
TRBV28,-,TRBJ2-2,-,TGTGCCAGCAGGTCTCAGGGTCGGGGGGAGCTGTTTTTT,CASRSQGRGELFF
TRBV6-5,-,TRBJ1-6,-,TGTGCCAGCAGTTACTCGAGCCCCGAAAATTCACCCCTCCACTTT,CASSYSSPENSPLHF
TRBV11-1,-,TRBJ1-1,-,TGTGCCAGCAGCTTAGATACAGGATTGAACACTGAAGCTTTCTTT,CASSLDTGLNTEAFF
TRBV7-2,-,TRBJ1-2,TRBD1,TGTGCCAGCAGCTTTTCCGGGACAGGGGGCTATGGCTACACCTTC,CASSFSGTGGYGYTF
TRBV18,-,TRBJ2-5,-,TGTGCCAGCTTTCCCGACCCGGGGGAGACCCAGTACTTC,CASFPDPGETQYF
TRBV3-1/TRBV3-2,-,TRBJ2-5,TRBD2,TGTGCCAGCAGGGGAAGCGGGATGGGGGAGACCCAGTACTTC,CASRGSGMGETQYF
TRBV12-1,-,TRBJ2-1,-,TGTGCCAGCAGCCCGCAGGGACTAGCGGGGGGGGCGGTGTGCACCTACAGCTCCTACAATGAGCAGTTCTTC,CASSPQGLAGGAVCTYSSYNEQFF
TRBV18,-,TRBJ1-1,TRBD1,TGTGCCAGCTCACCATCGGGGACAGGGAACACTGAAGCTTTCTTT,CASSPSGTGNTEAFF
TRBV7-3,-,TRBJ1-1,TRBD1,TGTGCCAGCAGCCCCTCGACAGGGACCCACACTGAAGCTTTCTTT,CASSPSTGTHTEAFF
TRBV14,-,TRBJ1-2,-,TGTGCCAGCAGCCAACGTTCCGGTCTCCTTAGGTCGGGTGCTAACTATGGCTACACCTTC,CASSQRSGLLRSGANYGYTF
TRBV10-3,-,TRBJ1-6,TRBD1,TGTGCCATCAGTCGGACAGGGATGAATTCACCCCTCCACTTT,CAISRTGMNSPLHF
TRBV18,few,TRBJ2-5,TRBD2,TGTGCCAGCTCACCGGGACTAGCGGGGGGACCGAAGCAAGAGACCCAGTACTTC,CASSPGLAGGPKQETQYF
TRBV7-9,-,TRBJ2-3,TRBD2,TGTGCCAGCAGCTACCTAGCGGGGGGGACAGATACGCAGTATTTT,CASSYLAGGTDTQYF
TRBV7-2,-,TRBJ2-7,TRBD2,TGTGCCAGCAGCTATAGCGGGTTATCCTACGAGCAGTACTTC,CASSYSGLSYEQYF
TRBV5-1,-,TRBJ2-1,-,TGCGCCAGCAGCTTGGACAGTATTTACAATGAGCAGTTCTTC,CASSLDSIYNEQFF
TRBV4-2,-,TRBJ2-3,-,TGTGCCAGCAGCCAAGAACCTGGGCTCACAGATACGCAGTATTTT,CASSQEPGLTDTQYF
TRBV5-4,-,TRBJ1-2,-,TGTGCCAGCAGCTTGTCACAGCACAACTATGGCTACACCTTC,CASSLSQHNYGYTF
TRBV6-5,-,TRBJ1-1,-,TGTGCCAGCAGTTACTCAAAGGGGTTCTACAACACTGAAGCTTTCTTT,CASSYSKGFYNTEAFF
TRBV19,-,TRBJ2-1,-,TGTGCCAGTCAGCAGGGGCCCTACAATGAGCAGTTCTTC,CASQQGPYNEQFF
TRBV19,few,TRBJ2-5,TRBD2,TGTGCCAGTAGTATGTTAGCGGGGGTCCAAGAGACCCAGTACTTC,CASSMLAGVQETQYF
TRBV7-6,-,TRBJ2-3,-,TGTGCCAGCAGCCCTAGCAGTAGCACAGATACGCAGTATTTT,CASSPSSSTDTQYF
TRBV14,-,TRBJ2-2,-,TGTGCCAGCAGCCAAGATTTGGTGGACAGGGAGCTGTTTTTT,CASSQDLVDRELFF
TRBV30,-,TRBJ1-2,-,TGTGCCTGGAGCAGGTTACATGGCTACACCTTC,CAWSRLHGYTF
TRBV5-1,-,TRBJ2-7,TRBD1,TGCGCCAGCAGCTTGGAGTGGGGACAGGGGGCCTACGAGCAGTACTTC,CASSLEWGQGAYEQYF
TRBV4-1,-,TRBJ2-2,-,TGCGCCAGCAGCCAAGACACAGATGGCGCCTACCCCGGGGAGCTGTTTTTT,CASSQDTDGAYPGELFF
TRBV7-2,-,TRBJ2-2,TRBD2,TGTGCCAGCAGTCCCGGACTAGCTAACACCGGGGAGCTGTTTTTT,CASSPGLANTGELFF
TRBV28,-,TRBJ1-2,-,TGTGCCAGCAGTCGCCCGGACAGAAGTAGATATGGCTACACCTTC,CASSRPDRSRYGYTF
TRBV6-6,-,TRBJ1-1,-,TGTGCCAGTGACGGTGGAGGCACTGAAGCTTTCTTT,CASDGGGTEAFF
TRBV3-1/TRBV3-2,-,TRBJ1-3,TRBD1,TGTGCCAGCAGCCCGAATTTGGGACAGGCCTCTGGAAACACCATATATTTT,CASSPNLGQASGNTIYF
TRBV7-9,-,TRBJ2-7,TRBD1,TGTGCCGGAGGACAGGGGCGATACGAGCAGTACTTC,CAGGQGRYEQYF
TRBV5-6,-,TRBJ2-7,TRBD1,TGTGCCAGTAGAAAAAGACAGGGAAGCTCCTACGAGCAGTACTTC,CASRKRQGSSYEQYF
TRBV19,-,TRBJ2-7,TRBD1,TGTGCCAGTAGTACCCAGGGACAGGGATACGAGCAGTACTTC,CASSTQGQGYEQYF
TRBV6-5,-,TRBJ1-1,TRBD1,TGTGCCAGCCTTGGACAGGGGGTGGGGAGCACTGAAGCTTTCTTT,CASLGQGVGSTEAFF
TRBV11-2,-,TRBJ1-4,-,TGTGCCAGCAGCTTAGGGCTCGATGAAAAACTGTTTTTT,CASSLGLDEKLFF
TRBV10-1,-,TRBJ2-3,TRBD2,TGCGCCAGCAGCCCCGGAGGTGCTAGCGGCCGCACAGATACGCAGTATTTT,CASSPGGASGRTDTQYF
TRBV5-6,-,TRBJ1-6,-,TGTGCCAGCAGCCCGTACAGTTCGGCGTCCTATAATTCACCCCTCCACTTT,CASSPYSSASYNSPLHF
TRBV2,-,TRBJ1-1,-,TGTGCCAGCAGTGGGGAGGGATTGAACACTGAAGCTTTCTTT,CASSGEGLNTEAFF
TRBV7-2,-,TRBJ1-2,TRBD1,TGTGCCAGCAGCTTAGTGGTTGAGGGGGCTGGCTACACCTTC,CASSLVVEGAGYTF
TRBV2,-,TRBJ2-2,-,TGTGCCAGCAGCCGTACCGGGGAGCTGTTTTTT,CASSRTGELFF
TRBV18,-,TRBJ1-6,TRBD1,TGTGCCAGCTCACCAAAAGGGGGCCTTCAGAATTCACCCCTCCACTTT,CASSPKGGLQNSPLHF
TRBV28,-,TRBJ2-3,TRBD2,TGTGCCAGCCTCCGAGGCGGGGGGGCTTTGGGAACGCAGTATTTT,CASLRGGGALGTQYF
TRBV7-9,-,TRBJ1-5,TRBD1,TGTGCCAGCAGCTCGGGACAGGGCAGCAATCAGCCCCAGCATTTT,CASSSGQGSNQPQHF
TRBV18,-,TRBJ1-6,TRBD1,TGTGCCAGCTCACCACAACAGGGGTATAATTCACCCCTCCACTTT,CASSPQQGYNSPLHF
TRBV7-6,-,TRBJ1-4,TRBD1,TGTGCCAGCAGCTTAGGGACAGGGGCGATTAATAATGAAAAACTGTTTTTT,CASSLGTGAINNEKLFF
TRBV29-1,-,TRBJ1-1,-,TGCAGCGGGAGGGAGAACACTGAAGCTTTCTTT,CSGRENTEAFF
TRBV7-9,-,TRBJ1-3,-,TGTGCCAGCAGGCCAGGGGCTGGAAACACCATATATTTT,CASRPGAGNTIYF
TRBV5-1,-,TRBJ2-1,-,TGCGCCAGCAGCCCCAGGGCCCTAAGTTACAATGAGCAGTTCTTC,CASSPRALSYNEQFF
TRBV7-2,-,TRBJ2-5,TRBD2,TGTGCCAGCAGCTTAACACGGGGGGGGTCCCAAGAGACCCAGTACTTC,CASSLTRGGSQETQYF
TRBV19,-,TRBJ1-3,-,TGTGCCAGTAGTCAAGCCTACAGGGTCTCTGGAAACACCATATATTTT,CASSQAYRVSGNTIYF
TRBV29-1,-,TRBJ1-2,-,TGCAGCGTTGGGTACGCGGAGGGCTATGGCTACACCTTC,CSVGYAEGYGYTF
TRBV18,-,TRBJ1-6,TRBD1,TGTGCCAGCTCATTGATACCGGGACAGGAATCCCTCCACTTT,CASSLIPGQESLHF
TRBV19,-,TRBJ2-1,TRBD1,TGTGCCAGTAGTTCTGGACAGGGGATCAATGAGCAGTTCTTC,CASSSGQGINEQFF
TRBV7-2,-,TRBJ1-2,TRBD1,TGTGCCAGCAGCATGGGACAGGGAGACGGCTACACCTTC,CASSMGQGDGYTF
TRBV12-3/TRBV12-4,few,TRBJ1-5,-,TGTGCCAGCAGTTTACAGGGAGGTCAGCCCCAGCATTTT,CASSLQGGQPQHF
TRBV15,-,TRBJ1-2,TRBD1,TGTGCCACCAGCAGCGACCTCCGGGACAGGGGGTTCGCCGGCTATGGCTACACCTTC,CATSSDLRDRGFAGYGYTF
TRBV7-3,-,TRBJ1-4,TRBD1,TGTGCCAGCAGCTGTACCCAGGGGGAGTTGGGTGAAAAACTGTTTTTT,CASSCTQGELGEKLFF